What follows are 6 T cell receptor beta chains derived from one specimen sequenced in a study of identical twins. TCRdb used MiXCR to reprocess the 5' RACE reads, holding one entry per CDR3 protein. The sample yields approximately 230,000 distinct CDR3 sequences, about an eighth seen once. Sequencing was carried out using memory (CD45RO+) T cells sorted from blood. The receptors were sampled from a woman younger than 30 in good health.

This clonotype was seen only a few times. The chain recombines TRBV18 with TRBJ2-1; D is perhaps TRBD1 (6 bases). The germline V gene has CDR1 KGHSH and CDR2 LQKENI. V lost 5 bases and J lost 8, with 16 bases in between. The CDR3 spans 14 residues. The CDR3 loop is CASSSQGSGDEQFF. CDR3 nucleotides: TGTGCCAGCTCATCCCAGGGGTCTGGGGATGAGCAGTTCTTC.

This clonotype has only a few counts. The chain has TRBV7-8 and TRBJ2-1, with TRBD2 identical over 10 bases. The trim removed 3 bases at V and 7 bases at J, leaving 9 bases unmatched. This CDR3 is built from 16 residues. CDR1 is SGHVS, CDR2 FQNEAQ, per germline. The CDR3 loop reads CASSLRAAGGVNEQFF. CDR3 bases: TGTGCCAGCAGCTTGCGAGCAGCGGGAGGGGTTAATGAGCAGTTCTTC.

The V and J genes are TRBV20-1 and TRBJ1-1, with D perhaps matching TRBD1 (5 bases). Germline lookup yields CDR1 DFQATT and CDR2 SNEGSKA (reference sequence). The CDR3 length is 14 residues. Trimming cost V 3 bases and J 4 bases, with 15 bases left between them. The CDR3, as DNA: TGCAGTGCTAGTTGGGCAGGGAGAGGCACTGAAGCTTTCTTT. This sequence encodes CSASWAGRGTEAFF.

This clonotype occurred a few times. The chain links TRBV20-1 to TRBJ2-3; 7 bases are a match to TRBD2. The CDR3 has 14 residues. Germline lookup yields CDR1 DFQATT and CDR2 SNEGSKA (reference sequence). Trimming removed 4 bases from V and 2 bases from J; junction bases left unmatched: 6. CDR3 region: CSANKRGSTDTQYF. The DNA for the CDR3 is TGCAGTGCTAATAAGCGGGGCTCCACAGATACGCAGTATTTT.

This clonotype was seen only a few times. The chain is built from TRBV7-2 and TRBJ2-1, with D unresolved. The CDR3 is made up of 13 amino acids. V was trimmed by 11 bases and J by 5 bases, leaving 16 bases between them. The germline V gene has CDR1 SGHTA and CDR2 FQGNSA. The CDR3 DNA is TGTGCCTCGGGCCAAAGCGCGAACAATGAGCAGTTCTTC. Amino acids: CASGQSANNEQFF.

The chain has TRBV12-3 or TRBV12-4 and TRBJ1-1; no clear D gene. The V end lost 3 bases, the J end lost 5 bases, and 10 bases lay between the germline ends. CDR3 length: 13 amino acids. As DNA, the CDR3 is TGTGCCAGCAGTTTCTCAAGAGGTACTGAAGCTTTCTTT. As protein: CASSFSRGTEAFF.